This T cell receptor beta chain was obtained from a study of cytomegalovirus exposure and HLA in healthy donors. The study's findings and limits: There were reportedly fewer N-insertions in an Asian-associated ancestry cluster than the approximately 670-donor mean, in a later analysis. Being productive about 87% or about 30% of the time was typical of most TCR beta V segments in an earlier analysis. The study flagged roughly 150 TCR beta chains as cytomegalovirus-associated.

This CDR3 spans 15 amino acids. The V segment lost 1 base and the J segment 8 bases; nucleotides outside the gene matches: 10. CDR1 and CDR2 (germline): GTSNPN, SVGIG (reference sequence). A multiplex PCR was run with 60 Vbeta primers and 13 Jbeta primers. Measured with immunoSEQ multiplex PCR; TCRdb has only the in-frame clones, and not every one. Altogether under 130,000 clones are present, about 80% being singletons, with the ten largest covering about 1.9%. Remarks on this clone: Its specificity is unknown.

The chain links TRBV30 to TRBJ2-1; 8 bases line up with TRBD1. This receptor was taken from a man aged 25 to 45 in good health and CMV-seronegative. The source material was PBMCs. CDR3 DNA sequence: TGTGCCTGGAGTGGGAGGACAGGGTCTGTCGATGAGCAGTTCTTC. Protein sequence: CAWSGRTGSVDEQFF.